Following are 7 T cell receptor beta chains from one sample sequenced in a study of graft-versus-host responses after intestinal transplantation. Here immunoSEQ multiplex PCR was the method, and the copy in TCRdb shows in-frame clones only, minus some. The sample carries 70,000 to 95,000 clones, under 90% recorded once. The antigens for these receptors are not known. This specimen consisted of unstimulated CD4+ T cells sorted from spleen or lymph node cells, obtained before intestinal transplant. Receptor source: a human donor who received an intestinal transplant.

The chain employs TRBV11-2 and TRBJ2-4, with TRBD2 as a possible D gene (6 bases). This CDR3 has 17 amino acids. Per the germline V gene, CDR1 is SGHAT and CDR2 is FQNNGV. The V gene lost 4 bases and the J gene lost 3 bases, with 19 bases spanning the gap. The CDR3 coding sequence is TGTGCCAGCAGCTACCGGACGGGGGTGGGGAGCAAAAACATTCAGTACTTC. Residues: CASSYRTGVGSKNIQYF.

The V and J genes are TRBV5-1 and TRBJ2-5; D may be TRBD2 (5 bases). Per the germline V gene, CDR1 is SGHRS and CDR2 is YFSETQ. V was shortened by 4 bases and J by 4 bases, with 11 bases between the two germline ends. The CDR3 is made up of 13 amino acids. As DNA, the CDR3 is TGCGCCAGCAGCACGGGATTCGTAGAGACCCAGTACTTC. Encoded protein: CASSTGFVETQYF.

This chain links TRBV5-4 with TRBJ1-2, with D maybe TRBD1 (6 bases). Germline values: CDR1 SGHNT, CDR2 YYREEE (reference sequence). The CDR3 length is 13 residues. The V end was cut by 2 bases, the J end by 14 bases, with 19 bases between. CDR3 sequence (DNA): TGTGCCAGCAGCTTTGGGGGCCAGACGATTCAAACCTTC. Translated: CASSFGGQTIQTF.

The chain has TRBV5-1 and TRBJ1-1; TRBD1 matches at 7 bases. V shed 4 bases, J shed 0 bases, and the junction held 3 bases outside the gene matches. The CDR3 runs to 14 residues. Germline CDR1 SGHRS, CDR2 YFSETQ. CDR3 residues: CASSRDSMNTEAFF. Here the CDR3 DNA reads TGCGCCAGCAGCCGGGACAGTATGAACACTGAAGCTTTCTTT.

For the CDR3, the DNA is TGTGCCAGCAGCGCAGGGGGCCCGAACTCTGGAAACACCATATATTTT. The encoded protein is CASSAGGPNSGNTIYF. The J gene is TRBJ1-3, the V gene TRBV9; 8 bases fit TRBD1. V lost 3 bases and J lost 0; bases outside the gene matches: 5. Germline values: CDR1 SGDLS, CDR2 YYNGEE. The CDR3 sequence is 16 residues long.

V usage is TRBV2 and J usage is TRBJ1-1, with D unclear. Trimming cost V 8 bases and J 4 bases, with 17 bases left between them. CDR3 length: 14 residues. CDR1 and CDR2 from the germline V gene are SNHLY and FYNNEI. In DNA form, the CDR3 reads TGTGCCAGCGAACCTTTCGCTACGGGCACTGAAGCTTTCTTT. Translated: CASEPFATGTEAFF.

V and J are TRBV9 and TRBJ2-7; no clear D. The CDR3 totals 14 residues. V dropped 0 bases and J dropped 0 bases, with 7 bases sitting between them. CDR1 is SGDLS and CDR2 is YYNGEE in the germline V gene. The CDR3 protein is CASSVGGSSYEQYF. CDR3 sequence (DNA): TGTGCCAGCAGCGTAGGCGGCAGCTCCTACGAGCAGTACTTC.